The clone carrying this TCR beta chain was seen a few times. Its antigen is unidentified. The data are from a study of blood T cells in healthy people across ages. A second about 6 to 12 cycle PCR used barcoded and J-beta primers. Via MiXCR, TCRdb re-called the 5' RACE reads, giving one row per CDR3 protein. Of 1,500,000 or so distinct CDR3 sequences listed, almost 60% are singletons. Regarding the study as a whole: Researchers judged that diversity estimates from one million T cells fell short of true values.

Each donor supplied approximately 10 milliliters of peripheral blood. Germline values: CDR1 MNHEY, CDR2 SVGAGI. CDR3 length: 15 residues. The V and J ends lost 6 bases and 3 bases respectively, with 15 bases between them. The TCR sequence derives from a man between 18 and 29 years old in good health. The sequenced sample was blood. The chain couples TRBV6-5 to TRBJ2-1; the D is unclear. This CDR3 is CASSHNPHFYNEQFF. The CDR3 region has the DNA TGTGCCAGCAGCCACAATCCGCACTTCTACAATGAGCAGTTCTTC.